The 5 T cell receptor beta chains presented below share a single source sample, sequenced in a study of metastatic and nonmetastatic thyroid tumors. Every patient was untreated before thyroid surgery. Using MiXCR, TCRdb reanalyzed the PCR reads. The repertoire holds 91,000 or so clones, with about 13% as singletons. The sample comprised blood. These receptors all come from a female donor with papillary thyroid cancer or a benign thyroid nodule (not recorded which). Some clones in this sample may be carry-over from other donors' samples.

This clone came up a few times. V and J are TRBV12-3 or TRBV12-4 and TRBJ1-5; weak D call: TRBD1 (5 bases). The CDR3 consists of 16 residues. Trimming pared 8 bases from V and 1 base from J, leaving 18 bases between. This CDR3 is CASGVEGLNSNQPQHF. In DNA, the CDR3 is TGTGCCAGCGGTGTGGAGGGGCTAAACAGCAATCAGCCCCAGCATTTT.

This clone was counted at least ten times. The chain carries TRBV24-1 and TRBJ1-4; 8 nucleotides agree with TRBD1. Trimming at V came to 5 bases and at J to 10 bases, leaving 5 bases not matched to a gene. This CDR3 contains 13 residues. Germline lookup yields CDR1 KGHDR and CDR2 SFDVKD. CDR3 nucleotides: TGTGCCACCAGTGGGGGGACAGGAGGAAAACTGTTTTTT. This translates into CATSGGTGGKLFF.

This clone occurred many times. V usage is TRBV5-1 and J usage is TRBJ2-3; 9 bases fit TRBD2. In germline, CDR1 is SGHRS, CDR2 YFSETQ. The CDR3 totals 17 residues. The V segment lost 2 bases and the J segment 3 bases; nucleotides outside the gene matches: 10. CDR3 loop: CASSLLLAGSLTDTQYF. In DNA, the CDR3 is TGCGCCAGCAGCTTACTACTAGCGGGTTCGTTGACAGATACGCAGTATTTT. Full variable domain (missing parts from reference TRBV5-1 and TRBJ2-3): KAGVTQTPRYLIKTRGQQVTLSCSPISGHRSVSWYQQTPGQGLQFLFEYFSETQRNKGNFPGRFSGRQFSNSRSEMNVSTLELGDSALYLCASSLLLAGSLTDTQYFGPGTRLTVL.

This clone came up many times. CDR3 residues: CSAIEQALNSPLHF. Here the CDR3 DNA reads TGCAGTGCCATCGAACAGGCCCTTAATTCACCCCTCCACTTT. V usage is TRBV20-1 and J usage is TRBJ1-6; tentative D call: TRBD1 (5 bases). V was cut by 6 bases and J by 6 bases, with 15 bases left in between. The CDR3 is 14 residues long. Germline CDR1 is DFQATT and CDR2 is SNEGSKA (reference sequence).

This clone has ten or more counts. The V and J genes are TRBV6-1 and TRBJ1-2; 8 nucleotides line up with TRBD1. This CDR3 has 13 amino acids. Germline loops: CDR1 MNHNS, CDR2 SASEGT. After removal of 6 bases from V and 8 bases from J, the junction contained 8 bases not matched to a gene. CDR3 in amino acids: CASRFGQGEGYTF. CDR3 coding DNA: TGTGCCAGCAGATTCGGACAGGGCGAAGGCTACACCTTC.